This T cell receptor beta chain was observed in a study of T-cell reconstitution after alpha-beta-depleted transplantation in children. Per germline, CDR1 SEHNR and CDR2 FQNEAQ (reference sequence). This CDR3 has 15 amino acids. The ends lost 6 bases at V and 0 bases at J; junction bases unmatched: 4. Unique molecular identifiers tagged the TCRbeta library. TCRdb recomputed calls from the PCR reads with MiXCR, one row per CDR3 protein. The sample includes around 340,000 distinct CDR3 sequences, roughly 14% of them seen just once. The receptor was isolated from a human donor who donated a stem cell graft to a child with Fanconi anemia. The input for sequencing was PBMCs, taken from the stem cell graft. The chain carries TRBV7-9 and TRBJ1-4, with 7 bases aligning to TRBD1. The DNA for the CDR3 is TGTGCCAGCAGGTCGGGACAGTCAACTAATGAAAAACTGTTTTTT. Encoded protein: CASRSGQSTNEKLFF.